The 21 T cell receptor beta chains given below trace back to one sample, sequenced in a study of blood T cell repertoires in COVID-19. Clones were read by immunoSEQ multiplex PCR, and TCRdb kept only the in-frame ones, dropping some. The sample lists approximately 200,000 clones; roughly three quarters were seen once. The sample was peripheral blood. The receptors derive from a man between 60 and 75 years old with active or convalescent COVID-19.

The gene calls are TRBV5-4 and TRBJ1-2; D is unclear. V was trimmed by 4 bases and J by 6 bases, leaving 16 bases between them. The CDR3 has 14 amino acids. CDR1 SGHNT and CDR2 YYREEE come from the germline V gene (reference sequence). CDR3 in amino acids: CASSKREVRDGYTF. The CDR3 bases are TGTGCCAGCAGCAAAAGGGAAGTGAGGGATGGCTACACCTTC. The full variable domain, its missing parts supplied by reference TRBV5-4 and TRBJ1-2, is ETGVTQSPTHLIKTRGQQVTLRCSSQSGHNTVSWYQQALGQGPQFIFQYYREEENGRGNFPPRFSGLQFPNYSSELNVNALELDDSALYLCASSKREVRDGYTFGSGTRLTVV.

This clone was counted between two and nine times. For the CDR3, the DNA is TGTGCCAGCAGCCCCCAGGGGGCTCGGGGCTACACCTTC. Translated: CASSPQGARGYTF. The chain recombines TRBV7-2 with TRBJ1-2; 8 bases map to TRBD1. CDR1 is SGHTA, CDR2 FQGNSA, per germline. The V gene end was trimmed by 5 bases and the J gene end by 8 bases; junction bases not matched to a gene: 7. The CDR3 contains 13 residues.

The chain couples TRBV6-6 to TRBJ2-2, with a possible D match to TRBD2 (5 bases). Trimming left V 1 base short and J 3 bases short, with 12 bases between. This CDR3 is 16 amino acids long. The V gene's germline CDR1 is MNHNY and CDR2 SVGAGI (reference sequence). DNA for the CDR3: TGTGCCAGCAGTTACTGGAAAGACGGGGACACCGGGGAGCTGTTTTTT. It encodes CASSYWKDGDTGELFF.

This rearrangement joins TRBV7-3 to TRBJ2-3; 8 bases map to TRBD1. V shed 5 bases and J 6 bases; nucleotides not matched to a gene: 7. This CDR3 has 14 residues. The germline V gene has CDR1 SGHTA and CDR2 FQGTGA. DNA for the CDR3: TGTGCCAGCAGCCCAGACAGGGGTGCGGATACGCAGTATTTT. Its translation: CASSPDRGADTQYF.

Here the CDR3 DNA reads TGTGCCATCAGAGGAGCAGCGAACACTGAAGCTTTCTTT. Translating it yields CAIRGAANTEAFF. This chain links TRBV10-3 with TRBJ1-1; D ambiguous. CDR3 length: 13 amino acids. Trimming pared 6 bases from V and 1 base from J, leaving 9 bases between. Germline V lookup: CDR1 ENHRY, CDR2 SYGVKD.

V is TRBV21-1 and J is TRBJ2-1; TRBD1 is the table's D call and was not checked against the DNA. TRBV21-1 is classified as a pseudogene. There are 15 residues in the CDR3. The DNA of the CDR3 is TGTGCCAGCAGCGCCATCCATTTGGGCTCCAATGAGCAGTTCTTC. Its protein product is CASSAIHLGSNEQFF.

CDR3 amino acids: CAREWTGEQYF. DNA for the CDR3: TGTGCCAGGGAGTGGACTGGAGAGCAGTACTTC. The rearrangement links TRBV27 to TRBJ2-7; tentative D call: TRBD2 (5 bases). In germline, CDR1 is MNHEY, CDR2 SMNVEV (reference sequence). The CDR3 extends over 11 amino acids. V lost 9 bases, J lost 7 bases, and 13 bases lay in between.

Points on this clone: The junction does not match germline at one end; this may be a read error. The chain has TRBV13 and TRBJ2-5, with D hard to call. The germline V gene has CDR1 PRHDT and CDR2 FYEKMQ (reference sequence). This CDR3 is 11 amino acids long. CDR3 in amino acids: CASRRREAQYF. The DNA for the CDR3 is TGTGCCAGCAGGAGAAGAGAGGCCCAGTACTTC.

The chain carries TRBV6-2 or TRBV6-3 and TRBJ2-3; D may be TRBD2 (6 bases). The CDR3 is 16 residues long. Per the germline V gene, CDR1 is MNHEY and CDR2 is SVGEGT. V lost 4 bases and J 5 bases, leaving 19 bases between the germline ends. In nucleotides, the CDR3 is TGTGCCAGCAGTTCGGTAGCGGTATCCACGGGAGATACGCAGTATTTT. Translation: CASSSVAVSTGDTQYF.

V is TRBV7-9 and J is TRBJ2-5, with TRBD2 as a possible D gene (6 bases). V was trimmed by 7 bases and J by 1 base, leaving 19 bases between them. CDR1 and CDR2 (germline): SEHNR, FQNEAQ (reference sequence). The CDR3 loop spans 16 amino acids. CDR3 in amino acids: CASNLRRPGVQETQYF. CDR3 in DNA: TGTGCCAGCAACCTAAGACGGCCGGGGGTCCAAGAGACCCAGTACTTC. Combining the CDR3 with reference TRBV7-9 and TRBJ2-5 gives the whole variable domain DTGVSQNPRHKITKRGQNVTFRCDPISEHNRLYWYRQTLGQGPEFLTYFQNEAQLEKSRLLSDRFSAERPKGSFSTLEIQRTEQGDSAMYLCASNLRRPGVQETQYFGPGTRLLVL.

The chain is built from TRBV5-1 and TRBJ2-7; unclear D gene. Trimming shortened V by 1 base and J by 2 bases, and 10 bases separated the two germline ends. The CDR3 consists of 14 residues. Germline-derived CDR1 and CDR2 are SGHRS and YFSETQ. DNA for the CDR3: TGCGCCAGCAGCTTGCGGTTAGCAGCCTACGAGCAGTACTTC. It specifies CASSLRLAAYEQYF.

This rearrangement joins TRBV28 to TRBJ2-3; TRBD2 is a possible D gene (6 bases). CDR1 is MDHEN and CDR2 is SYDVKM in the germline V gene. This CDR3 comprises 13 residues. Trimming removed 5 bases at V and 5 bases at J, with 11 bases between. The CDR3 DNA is TGTGCCAGCAGTACCTTAGCGGTAGATACGCAGTATTTT. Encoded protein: CASSTLAVDTQYF.

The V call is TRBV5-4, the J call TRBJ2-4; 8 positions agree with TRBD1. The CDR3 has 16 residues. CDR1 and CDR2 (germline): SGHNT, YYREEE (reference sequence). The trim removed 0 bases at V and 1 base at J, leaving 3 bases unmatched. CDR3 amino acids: CASSLARDRAKNIQYF. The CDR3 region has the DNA TGTGCCAGCAGCTTGGCGCGGGACAGGGCCAAAAACATTCAGTACTTC.

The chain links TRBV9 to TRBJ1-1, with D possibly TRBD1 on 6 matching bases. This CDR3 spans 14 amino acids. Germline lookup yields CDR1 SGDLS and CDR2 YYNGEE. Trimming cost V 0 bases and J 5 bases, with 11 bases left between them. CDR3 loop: CASSVEGVGTEAFF. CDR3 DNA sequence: TGTGCCAGCAGCGTAGAGGGGGTGGGGACTGAAGCTTTCTTT.

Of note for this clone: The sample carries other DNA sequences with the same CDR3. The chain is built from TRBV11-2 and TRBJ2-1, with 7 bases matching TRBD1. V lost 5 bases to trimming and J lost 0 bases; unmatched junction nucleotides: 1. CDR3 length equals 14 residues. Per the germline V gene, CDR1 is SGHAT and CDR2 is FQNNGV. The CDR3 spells CASSRTGSYNEQFF. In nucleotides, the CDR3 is TGTGCCAGCAGCCGGACAGGCTCCTACAATGAGCAGTTCTTC.

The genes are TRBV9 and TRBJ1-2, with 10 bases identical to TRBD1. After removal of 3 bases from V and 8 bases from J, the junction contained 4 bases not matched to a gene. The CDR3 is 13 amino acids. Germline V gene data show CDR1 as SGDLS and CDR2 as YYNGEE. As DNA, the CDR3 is TGTGCCAGCAGCGCCCCGACAGGGGGCGGCTACACCTTC. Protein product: CASSAPTGGGYTF. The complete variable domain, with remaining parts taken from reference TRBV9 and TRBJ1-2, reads DSGVTQTPKHLITATGQRVTLRCSPRSGDLSVYWYQQSLDQGLQFLIQYYNGEERAKGNILERFSAQQFPDLHSELNLSSLELGDSALYFCASSAPTGGGYTFGSGTRLTVV.

The CDR3 sequence: CASGLTFRGPYGYTF. CDR3 DNA: TGTGCTAGTGGTTTGACTTTCAGGGGTCCCTATGGCTACACCTTC. This chain connects TRBV12-5 to TRBJ1-2; perhaps TRBD1 as D (6 bases). Germline assignment: CDR1 LGHNT and CDR2 FRNRAP. V was cut by 2 bases and J by 4 bases, with 14 bases left in between. This CDR3 is 15 amino acids long.

CDR3 in amino acids: CASSSTGGDRTEAFF. CDR3 in DNA: TGCGCCAGCAGCTCGACAGGGGGCGATCGGACTGAAGCTTTCTTT. The chain combines TRBV5-1 with TRBJ1-1; 10 bases map to TRBD1. Losses at the gene ends were 3 bases for V and 5 bases for J; bases not matched to a gene: 7. The CDR3 runs 15 residues. Germline CDR1 SGHRS, CDR2 YFSETQ.

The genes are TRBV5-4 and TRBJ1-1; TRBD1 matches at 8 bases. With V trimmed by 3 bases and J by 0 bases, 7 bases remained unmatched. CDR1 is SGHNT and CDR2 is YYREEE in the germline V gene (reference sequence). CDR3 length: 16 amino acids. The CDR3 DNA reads TGTGCCAGCAGCTCGGACAGGGCGCCCATGAACACTGAAGCTTTCTTT. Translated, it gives CASSSDRAPMNTEAFF.

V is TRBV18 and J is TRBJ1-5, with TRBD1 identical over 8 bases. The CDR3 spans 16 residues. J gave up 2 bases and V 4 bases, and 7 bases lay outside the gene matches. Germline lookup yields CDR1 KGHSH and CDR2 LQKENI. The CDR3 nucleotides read TGTGCCAGCTCACTAGTACCGGGACAGGGCAATCAGCCCCAGCATTTT. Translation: CASSLVPGQGNQPQHF. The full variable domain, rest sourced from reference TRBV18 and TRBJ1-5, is NAGVMQNPRHLVRRRGQEARLRCSPMKGHSHVYWYRQLPEEGLKFMVYLQKENIIDESGMPKERFSAEFPKEGPSILRIQQVVRGDSAAYFCASSLVPGQGNQPQHFGDGTRLSIL.

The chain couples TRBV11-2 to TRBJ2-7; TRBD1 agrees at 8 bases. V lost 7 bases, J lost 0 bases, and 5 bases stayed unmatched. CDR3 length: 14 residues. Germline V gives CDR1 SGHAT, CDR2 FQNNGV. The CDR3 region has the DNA TGTGCCAGCACCACGGACAGGGACTCCTACGAGCAGTACTTC. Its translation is CASTTDRDSYEQYF. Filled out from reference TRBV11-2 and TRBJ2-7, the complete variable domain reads EAGVAQSPRYKIIEKRQSVAFWCNPISGHATLYWYQQILGQGPKLLIQFQNNGVVDDSQLPKDRFSAERLKGVDSTLKIQPAKLEDSAVYLCASTTDRDSYEQYFGPGTRLTVT.